Each of the 17 T cell receptor beta chains below was sequenced from the same sample in a study of metastatic and nonmetastatic thyroid tumors. No patient had received any treatment before thyroid surgery. With MiXCR, TCRdb called clones anew from the PCR reads. This table has about 10,000 clones, over 25% appearing once. The sample taken for sequencing was tumor tissue. These receptor sequences come from a female donor with papillary thyroid cancer or a benign thyroid nodule (not recorded which). Some clones in this sample may be carry-over from other donors' samples.

The chain combines TRBV6-2 or TRBV6-3 with TRBJ2-1; TRBD2 matches at 8 bases. Per germline, CDR1 MNHEY and CDR2 SVGEGT. The CDR3 runs 16 residues. Trimming took 2 bases from V and 2 from J; bases not matched to a gene: 5. The CDR3 is CASSYRASGPYNEQFF. DNA for the CDR3: TGTGCCAGCAGTTACAGGGCTAGCGGGCCCTACAATGAGCAGTTCTTC.

The chain links TRBV6-1 to TRBJ2-7, with 7 bases identical to TRBD2. Germline-derived CDR1 and CDR2 are MNHNS and SASEGT. V lost 8 bases and J lost 12; bases outside the gene matches: 16. The CDR3 has 13 residues. CDR3 bases: TGTGCCAGCCAGCGGGGAGGTGTCTACGTGGTGTACTTC. Its protein is CASQRGGVYVVYF.

The chain links TRBV27 to TRBJ1-2; D is uncertain. CDR1 is MNHEY and CDR2 is SMNVEV in the germline V gene (reference sequence). This CDR3 region has 13 residues. V was pared by 5 bases and J by 1 base, with 8 bases between. CDR3 region: CASSPEGNYGYTF. For the CDR3, the DNA is TGTGCCAGCAGTCCTGAGGGTAACTATGGCTACACCTTC.

The table lists this clone with a few counts. The chain combines TRBV12-3 or TRBV12-4 with TRBJ2-1; 12 bases fit TRBD2. The CDR3 sequence is 15 residues long. Losses at the gene ends were 5 bases for V and 7 bases for J; bases not matched to a gene: 6. Here the CDR3 DNA reads TGTGCCAGCAGTCCTTCGACTAGCGGGAGAAATGAGCAGTTCTTC. Translating it yields CASSPSTSGRNEQFF.

The gene calls are TRBV7-3 and TRBJ2-7; TRBD1 is a possible D gene (6 bases). The CDR3 is made up of 14 amino acids. V was pared by 2 bases and J by 5 bases, with 13 bases between. Germline CDR1 and CDR2: SGHTA and FQGTGA. The CDR3 bases are TGTGCCAGCAGCTTATTTGCAGGGGTGGACGAGCAGTACTTC. Translating gives CASSLFAGVDEQYF.

In its sample, this clone was seen many times. Being one base from a much bigger clone, this may be a read error. The rearrangement joins TRBV2 to TRBJ2-7; tentative D call: TRBD2 (5 bases). The CDR3 length is 14 residues. Germline-derived CDR1 and CDR2 are SNHLY and FYNNEI. The CDR3 DNA reads TGTGCCAGCCTTGGGAGCGGCCTTCATTACGAGCGGTACTTC. Translated, it gives CASLGSGLHYERYF.

This clone was seen only a few times. The chain joins TRBV27 to TRBJ2-1, with 11 nucleotides matching TRBD1. The J segment lost 7 bases and the V segment lost 6 bases, leaving 11 bases of the junction unmatched. This CDR3 contains 16 residues. From germline, CDR1 is MNHEY and CDR2 SMNVEV (reference sequence). CDR3 DNA sequence: TGTGCCAGCAGCTTTTCCGGGGGACAGGGGGGGAATGAGCAGTTCTTC. It is translated as CASSFSGGQGGNEQFF.

CDR3 sequence: CSARDPSSNTEAFF. CDR3 bases: TGCAGTGCTAGAGATCCCAGTTCGAACACTGAAGCTTTCTTT. V and J are TRBV20-1 and TRBJ1-1; D remains unclear. V gave up 0 bases and J gave up 1 base, with 9 bases separating them. Germline CDR1 DFQATT, CDR2 SNEGSKA (reference sequence). This CDR3 is 14 amino acids long.

This chain connects TRBV6-1 to TRBJ1-2, with TRBD1 matching over 7 bases. The CDR3 has 14 residues. V trimming: 9 bases; J trimming: 5 bases; junction bases outside the gene matches: 12. Per the germline V gene, CDR1 is MNHNS and CDR2 is SASEGT. In DNA form, the CDR3 reads TGTGCCAGTATAGGGACAGCGAGGGGTTATGGCTACACCTTC. Residues: CASIGTARGYGYTF.

This clone has more than one count but fewer than ten. The chain couples TRBV24-1 to TRBJ2-3; D is unresolved. The V gene lost 2 bases and the J gene lost 0 bases, with 8 bases spanning the gap. CDR1 and CDR2 (germline): KGHDR, SFDVKD. This CDR3 is 15 amino acids long. CDR3: CATSDSPDSTDTQYF. For the CDR3, the DNA is TGTGCCACCAGTGATTCTCCGGACAGCACAGATACGCAGTATTTT.

The gene calls are TRBV5-1 and TRBJ1-2, with D perhaps TRBD1 (5 bases). The germline V gene has CDR1 SGHRS and CDR2 YFSETQ. V lost 4 bases and J 2 bases, leaving 12 bases between the germline ends. This CDR3 contains 14 residues. The CDR3 DNA reads as TGCGCCAGCAGCACGGGACCGTCCAACTATGGCTACACCTTC. Translated, it gives CASSTGPSNYGYTF.

This clone was seen only a few times. The CDR3: CATSDLQAGANVLTF. In nucleotides, the CDR3 is TGTGCCACCAGTGATTTACAGGCTGGGGCCAACGTCCTGACTTTC. The genes are TRBV24-1 and TRBJ2-6, with D tentatively TRBD1 (5 bases). This CDR3 spans 15 amino acids. Germline loops: CDR1 KGHDR, CDR2 SFDVKD. Trimming left V 1 base short and J 2 bases short, with 5 bases between.

This clone appeared a few times. V usage is TRBV27 and J usage is TRBJ1-6; D unresolved. V lost 4 bases and J lost 0, with 13 bases in between. Germline lookup yields CDR1 MNHEY and CDR2 SMNVEV (reference sequence). CDR3 length: 17 residues. The CDR3: CASSWMATSSYNSPLHF. CDR3 bases: TGTGCCAGCAGTTGGATGGCAACGAGCTCCTATAATTCACCCCTCCACTTT.

The J gene is TRBJ1-2, the V gene TRBV19; 9 bases line up with TRBD1. Per the germline V gene, CDR1 is LNHDA and CDR2 is SQIVND (reference sequence). The CDR3 covers 15 residues. Germline trimming cut 3 bases from V and 4 bases from J; bases unmatched to any gene: 6. The CDR3 loop is CASSIGQGKGYGYTF. The CDR3 DNA follows: TGTGCCAGTAGTATTGGACAGGGGAAGGGCTATGGCTACACCTTC.

This clone was observed a few times. This chain links TRBV28 with TRBJ2-7; tentatively, D is TRBD1 (5 bases). CDR3 length: 11 amino acids. Germline CDR1 is MDHEN and CDR2 is SYDVKM. The V end was cut by 5 bases, the J end by 6 bases, with 8 bases between. The CDR3 nucleotides read TGTGCCAGCAGTCCAGGGTCCGAGCAGTACTTC. Protein sequence: CASSPGSEQYF.

This clone is judged medium-sized. The CDR3: CASSVQGEQYF. As DNA, the CDR3 is TGTGCCAGCAGCGTACAGGGCGAGCAGTACTTC. The V call is TRBV9, the J call TRBJ2-7; perhaps TRBD1 as D (5 bases). Trimming pared 1 base from V and 6 bases from J, leaving 5 bases between. This CDR3 is 11 amino acids long. Germline V CDR1 and CDR2: SGDLS, YYNGEE. Full variable domain (rest looked up from reference TRBV9 and TRBJ2-7): DSGVTQTPKHLITATGQRVTLRCSPRSGDLSVYWYQQSLDQGLQFLIQYYNGEERAKGNILERFSAQQFPDLHSELNLSSLELGDSALYFCASSVQGEQYFGPGTRLTVT.

This clone was recorded at least ten times. A much more abundant neighbour one base away suggests this may be a read error. The CDR3 end shows no conserved phenylalanine or tryptophan, and so a read error is likely. The chain joins TRBV18 to TRBJ2-2, with D hard to call. This CDR3 spans 15 amino acids. CDR1 KGHSH and CDR2 LQKENI come from the germline V gene. V was cut by 1 base and J by 1 base, with 7 bases left in between. The CDR3 DNA is TGTGCCAGCTCACCACAGAGTGGGAACACCGGGGAGCTGTTTATT. Translating gives CASSPQSGNTGELFI.